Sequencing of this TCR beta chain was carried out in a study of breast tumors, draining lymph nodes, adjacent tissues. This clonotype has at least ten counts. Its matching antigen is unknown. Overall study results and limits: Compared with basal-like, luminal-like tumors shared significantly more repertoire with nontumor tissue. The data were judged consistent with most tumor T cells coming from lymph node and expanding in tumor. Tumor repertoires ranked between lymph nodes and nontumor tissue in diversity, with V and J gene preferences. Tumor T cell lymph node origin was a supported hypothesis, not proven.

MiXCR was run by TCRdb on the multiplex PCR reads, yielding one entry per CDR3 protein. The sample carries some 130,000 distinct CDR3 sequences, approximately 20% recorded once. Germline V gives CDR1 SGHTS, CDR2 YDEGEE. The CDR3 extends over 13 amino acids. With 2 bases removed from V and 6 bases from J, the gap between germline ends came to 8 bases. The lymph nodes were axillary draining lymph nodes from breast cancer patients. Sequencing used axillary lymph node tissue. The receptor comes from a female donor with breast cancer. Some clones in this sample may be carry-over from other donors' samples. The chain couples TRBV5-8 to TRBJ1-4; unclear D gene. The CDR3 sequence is CASSFQVDEKLFF. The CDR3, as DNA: TGTGCCAGCAGCTTCCAGGTGGATGAAAAACTGTTTTTT.